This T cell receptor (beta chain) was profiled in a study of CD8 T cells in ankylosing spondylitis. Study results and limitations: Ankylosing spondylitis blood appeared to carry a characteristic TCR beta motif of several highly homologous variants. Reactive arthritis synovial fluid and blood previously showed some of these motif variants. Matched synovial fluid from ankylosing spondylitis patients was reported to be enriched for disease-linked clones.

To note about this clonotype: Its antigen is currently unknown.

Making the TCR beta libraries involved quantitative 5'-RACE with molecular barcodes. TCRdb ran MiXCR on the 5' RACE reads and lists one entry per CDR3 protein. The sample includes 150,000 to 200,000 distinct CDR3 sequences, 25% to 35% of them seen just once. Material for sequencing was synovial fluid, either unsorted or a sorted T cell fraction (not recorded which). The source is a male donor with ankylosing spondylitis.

CDR3: CASSYHTSGGRTDTQYF. Written as DNA, the CDR3 is TGTGCCAGCAGTTACCATACTAGCGGAGGGAGGACAGATACGCAGTATTTT. The rearrangement uses TRBV6-5 and TRBJ2-3; 8 bases fit TRBD2. The CDR3 loop spans 17 amino acids. From germline, CDR1 is MNHEY and CDR2 SVGAGI. V trimming: 2 bases; J trimming: 3 bases; junction bases outside the gene matches: 10.